These T cell receptor beta chains were read from a single sample in a study of cytomegalovirus exposure and HLA in healthy donors. TCRdb's copy holds only in-frame clones and misses some; the assay was immunoSEQ multiplex PCR. The data contain 200,000 to 250,000 clones, 82% of them singletons. The sequenced sample consisted of PBMCs. The source is a woman in her 40s in good health and CMV-seronegative. CDR3s include the opening cysteine and the closing phenylalanine or tryptophan. The order of the fields is CDR3 DNA, CDR3 protein, J gene, D gene, clone size, V gene. The D gene is left open where the match is weak. Rows give clone size only sometimes, using once, few, many, or a class for an expanded clone.

CDR3 DNA: TGTGCCAGTAGCATAACCGGGACAGGGGGGAACACCATATATTTT; CDR3 protein: CASSITGTGGNTIYF; J gene: TRBJ1-3; D gene: TRBD1; clone size: .; V gene: TRBV19
CDR3 DNA: TGTGCCAGCAGTTACCAAATAAGGGGGCGAACGATAGAGCAGTACTTC; CDR3 protein: CASSYQIRGRTIEQYF; J gene: TRBJ2-7; D gene: TRBD1; clone size: .; V gene: TRBV6-6
CDR3 DNA: TGCGCCAGCAGCTTCTTCTCGAACACCGGGGAGCTGTTTTTT; CDR3 protein: CASSFFSNTGELFF; J gene: TRBJ2-2; D gene: .; clone size: once; V gene: TRBV5-1
CDR3 DNA: TGTGCCAGCAGCTTACAGGGCCCCTCCGAGCAGTACTTC; CDR3 protein: CASSLQGPSEQYF; J gene: TRBJ2-7; D gene: .; clone size: .; V gene: TRBV7-9
CDR3 DNA: TGTGCCACCAGCAGAGATCGGAATGAAAAACTGTTTTTT; CDR3 protein: CATSRDRNEKLFF; J gene: TRBJ1-4; D gene: .; clone size: .; V gene: TRBV15
CDR3 DNA: TGTGCCAGCAGCGTGAGGCCGGGACAGTACTCTGGAAACACCATATATTTT; CDR3 protein: CASSVRPGQYSGNTIYF; J gene: TRBJ1-3; D gene: TRBD1; clone size: .; V gene: TRBV9
CDR3 DNA: TGTGCCAGCAGTCCGACAGGGACTAGCTATGGCTACACCTTC; CDR3 protein: CASSPTGTSYGYTF; J gene: TRBJ1-2; D gene: TRBD1; clone size: .; V gene: TRBV6-5
CDR3 DNA: TGTGCCAGCAGCCTACGGGACAGTACTACAATGCAGTTCTTC; CDR3 protein: CASSLRDSTTMQFF; J gene: TRBJ2-1; D gene: TRBD1; clone size: .; V gene: TRBV11-1
CDR3 DNA: TGTGCCAGCAGCTTAGGACAGTGGCGGACTGAAGCTTTCTTT; CDR3 protein: CASSLGQWRTEAFF; J gene: TRBJ1-1; D gene: .; clone size: once; V gene: TRBV11-2
CDR3 DNA: TGCGCCAGCAGTTTTACAGGGTCTTGGACAGATACGCAGTATTTT; CDR3 protein: CASSFTGSWTDTQYF; J gene: TRBJ2-3; D gene: .; clone size: .; V gene: TRBV5-1
CDR3 DNA: TGTGCCAGCAGCCCGGGATGGGGGGGCTCTGGGGCCAACGTCCTGACTTTC; CDR3 protein: CASSPGWGGSGANVLTF; J gene: TRBJ2-6; D gene: TRBD2; clone size: .; V gene: TRBV14
CDR3 DNA: TGTGCCAGTAGTATACGGGACTCTGGAGGCTACGAGCAGTACTTC; CDR3 protein: CASSIRDSGGYEQYF; J gene: TRBJ2-7; D gene: .; clone size: .; V gene: TRBV19
CDR3 DNA: TGTGCCAGCAGTTTGAGGTCGTTCTTGGCGGGTGGCTACACCTTC; CDR3 protein: CASSLRSFLAGGYTF; J gene: TRBJ1-2; D gene: .; clone size: few; V gene: TRBV28
CDR3 DNA: TGTGCCAGCAGCTTAGTAGCAGCGAGCACAGATACGCAGTATTTT; CDR3 protein: CASSLVAASTDTQYF; J gene: TRBJ2-3; D gene: .; clone size: .; V gene: TRBV7-6
CDR3 DNA: TGTGCCAGCAGTTCTCCCAATCAGCCCCAGCATTTT; CDR3 protein: CASSSPNQPQHF; J gene: TRBJ1-5; D gene: .; clone size: .; V gene: TRBV27
CDR3 DNA: TGTGCCAGCAGCTTAGATGGGGGGGACACTGAAGCTTTCTTT; CDR3 protein: CASSLDGGDTEAFF; J gene: TRBJ1-1; D gene: .; clone size: .; V gene: TRBV7-9
CDR3 DNA: TGTGCCAGCGCTATGACAAGCCTCTATGGGGCTTTCTTT; CDR3 protein: CASAMTSLYGAFF; J gene: TRBJ1-1; D gene: .; clone size: .; V gene: TRBV11-3
CDR3 DNA: TGTGCCAGCACCCCCGGGAGGGTACGTGGCTACACCTTC; CDR3 protein: CASTPGRVRGYTF; J gene: TRBJ1-2; D gene: .; clone size: .; V gene: TRBV28
CDR3 DNA: TGTGCCAGCAGTTACTCGTACACCCCCCAAGAGACCCAGTACTTC; CDR3 protein: CASSYSYTPQETQYF; J gene: TRBJ2-5; D gene: .; clone size: .; V gene: TRBV6-5
CDR3 DNA: TGTGCCAGCAGTGGTAGCGGGGGGCGGGACGAGCAGTACTTC; CDR3 protein: CASSGSGGRDEQYF; J gene: TRBJ2-7; D gene: TRBD2; clone size: .; V gene: TRBV2
CDR3 DNA: TGTGCCAGCAGCTTGCGCAGGTGGGACGAGCAGTACTTC; CDR3 protein: CASSLRRWDEQYF; J gene: TRBJ2-7; D gene: .; clone size: .; V gene: TRBV5-6
CDR3 DNA: TGTGCCAGCAGCAACGTACTAACAGGGAGCCAAGAGACCCAGTACTTC; CDR3 protein: CASSNVLTGSQETQYF; J gene: TRBJ2-5; D gene: .; clone size: .; V gene: TRBV6-6
CDR3 DNA: TGTGCCAGCAGCCGGGCGGACAGAAACTACGAGCAGTACTTC; CDR3 protein: CASSRADRNYEQYF; J gene: TRBJ2-7; D gene: .; clone size: .; V gene: TRBV6-5
CDR3 DNA: TGTGCCAGCAGCTTAAGGCTAGCGGGGGCGGATGAGCAGTTCTTC; CDR3 protein: CASSLRLAGADEQFF; J gene: TRBJ2-1; D gene: TRBD2; clone size: .; V gene: TRBV7-3
CDR3 DNA: TGTGCCAGCAGTTTGGCAGGGGGCGCAGAGACCCAGTACTTC; CDR3 protein: CASSLAGGAETQYF; J gene: TRBJ2-5; D gene: TRBD1; clone size: .; V gene: TRBV27
CDR3 DNA: TGCAGCGTTGCCGAGGGACAGGGGGGGTACGAGCAGTACTTC; CDR3 protein: CSVAEGQGGYEQYF; J gene: TRBJ2-7; D gene: TRBD1; clone size: .; V gene: TRBV29-1